The 25 T cell receptor beta chains below all came from one sample that was sequenced in a study of CD8+CD57+ T cells in acquired aplastic anemia. The template used for profiling TCR beta VDJ and CDR3 was genomic DNA. Each CDR3 protein gets one entry after TCRdb re-called the reads with MiXCR. The repertoire has 75,000 to 80,000 distinct CDR3 sequences, 60% to 75% of them found once; the top ten carry 65% to 85%. Patients included in sequencing had previously demonstrated CD8+CD57+ cell expansion by flow cytometry. The sample taken for sequencing was sorted CD4+, CD8+, or CD8+CD57+ T cells (not recorded which) from PBMCs. The receptors originated from a human donor with aplastic anemia.

This clonotype was recorded only once. The rearrangement links TRBV19 to TRBJ2-7, with 8 bases identical to TRBD1. This CDR3 has 14 residues. Per the germline V gene, CDR1 is LNHDA and CDR2 is SQIVND (reference sequence). V lost 3 bases, J lost 3 bases, and 4 bases stayed unmatched. The DNA for the CDR3 is TGTGCCAGTAGTATTCAAACAGGGGGCTACGAGCAGTACTTC. Translated, it gives CASSIQTGGYEQYF.

This clonotype was seen more than once but under ten times. J is TRBJ2-1 and V is TRBV18; D could derive from TRBD1 or TRBD2 (5 bases each). The germline gives CDR1 KGHSH, CDR2 LQKENI. The V and J ends lost 0 bases and 5 bases respectively, with 8 bases between them. This CDR3 comprises 14 residues. Written as DNA, the CDR3 is TGTGCCAGCTCACCACCCGGGGACGACAATGAGCAGTTCTTC. It translates to CASSPPGDDNEQFF.

The sample holds many counts of this clonotype. V and J are TRBV7-6 and TRBJ2-7; D not certain. CDR1 and CDR2 from the germline V gene are SGHVS and FNYEAQ. CDR3 length: 14 amino acids. Trimming stripped 0 bases from V and 5 bases from J, with 11 bases between. CDR3 loop: CASSLALDRHEQYF. CDR3 DNA: TGTGCCAGCAGCTTAGCGCTGGATAGACACGAGCAGTACTTC.

The rearrangement joins TRBV20-1 to TRBJ2-7; 8 nucleotides align to TRBD1. V lost 3 bases to trimming and J lost 2 bases; unmatched junction nucleotides: 9. CDR1 DFQATT and CDR2 SNEGSKA come from the germline V gene (reference sequence). The CDR3 length is 15 residues. The CDR3 is CSARETGDATYEQYF. CDR3 DNA: TGCAGTGCTAGGGAGACAGGGGACGCTACCTACGAGCAGTACTTC.

The rearrangement uses TRBV29-1 and TRBJ1-2; D is perhaps TRBD1 (5 bases). Germline V CDR1 and CDR2: SQVTM, ANQGSEA. The CDR3 loop spans 12 amino acids. Between the trimmed V and J ends, which lost 3 bases and 2 bases, there was a span of 7 bases. The CDR3 loop reads CSVDRVNYGYTF. CDR3 bases: TGCAGCGTTGACAGGGTGAACTATGGCTACACCTTC.

The CDR3 DNA follows: TGTGCCAGCAGTGAAGGCTTCCTCACCTACGAGCAGTACTTC. It is translated as CASSEGFLTYEQYF. The chain has TRBV2 and TRBJ2-7, with D uncertain. Germline-derived CDR1 and CDR2 are SNHLY and FYNNEI. Trimming pared 1 base from V and 2 bases from J, leaving 9 bases between. The CDR3 has 14 amino acids.

This chain connects TRBV27 to TRBJ2-3, with D perhaps matching TRBD2 (5 bases). This CDR3 spans 12 amino acids. CDR1 MNHEY and CDR2 SMNVEV come from the germline V gene (reference sequence). The V end was cut by 10 bases, the J end by 4 bases, with 12 bases between. The CDR3 DNA reads TGTGCCACCGGGCTTAGCGCAGATACGCAGTATTTT. Translating it yields CATGLSADTQYF.

This clonotype occurred a few times. The chain carries TRBV7-3 and TRBJ2-2; 8 positions agree with TRBD2. The length of the CDR3 is 14 residues. Germline lookup yields CDR1 SGHTA and CDR2 FQGTGA. V was clipped by 7 bases and J by 4 bases; unmatched bases: 5. This CDR3 reads CASNLAGGTGELFF. CDR3 nucleotide sequence: TGTGCCAGCAACCTGGCGGGGGGCACCGGGGAGCTGTTTTTT.

Remarks on this clonotype: Possible read error: a much larger clone is one base away. This chain connects TRBV24-1 to TRBJ2-7; D ambiguous. Per the germline V gene, CDR1 is KGHDR and CDR2 is SFDVKD. Between the trimmed V and J ends, which lost 7 bases and 0 bases, there was a span of 0 bases. CDR3 length: 10 amino acids. The chain's CDR3 is CATSSYEQYF. The CDR3 bases are TGTGCCACCAGCTCCTACGAGCAGTACTTC.

This clonotype showed up just once. The chain carries TRBV12-5 and TRBJ1-3; tentative D call: TRBD1 (5 bases). Trimming shortened V by 7 bases and J by 0 bases, and 10 bases separated the two germline ends. CDR3 length: 14 amino acids. Germline-derived CDR1 and CDR2 are LGHNT and FRNRAP. The CDR3 protein is CASVWDGSGNTIYF. In DNA, the CDR3 is TGTGCTAGTGTCTGGGACGGCTCTGGAAACACCATATATTTT.

The rearrangement uses TRBV20-1 and TRBJ2-1, with D unclear. The CDR3 loop spans 12 amino acids. V was clipped by 1 base and J by 6 bases, with 7 bases between them. Germline lookup yields CDR1 DFQATT and CDR2 SNEGSKA (reference sequence). In DNA, the CDR3 is TGCAGTGCTAGAGGGGTTAGCAATGAGCAGTTCTTC. Its translation is CSARGVSNEQFF.

This clonotype was recorded once. The chain is built from TRBV7-6 and TRBJ1-5; D gene unclear. The CDR3 has 15 residues. V lost 5 bases and J 0 bases, leaving 11 bases between the germline ends. Germline V gene sequence: CDR1 SGHVS, CDR2 FNYEAQ. The chain's CDR3 is CASSLAPNSNQPQHF. CDR3 DNA sequence: TGTGCCAGCAGCCTCGCTCCGAATAGCAATCAGCCCCAGCATTTT.

The chain combines TRBV4-2 with TRBJ2-1; maybe TRBD1 (7 bases). CDR3 length: 16 residues. Germline V gene data show CDR1 as LGHNA and CDR2 as YNFKEQ. Trimming took off 3 bases at V and 1 base at J, with 13 bases between the two ends. CDR3 protein: CASSQGQGGSYNEQFF. CDR3 bases: TGTGCCAGCAGCCAGGGTCAGGGGGGTTCCTACAATGAGCAGTTCTTC.

The rearrangement links TRBV24-1 to TRBJ1-2; no clear D gene. The CDR3 spans 14 residues. Between the trimmed V and J ends, which lost 4 bases and 2 bases, there was a span of 10 bases. Germline lookup yields CDR1 KGHDR and CDR2 SFDVKD. The CDR3 nucleotides are TGTGCCACCAGTGACCCCTCCGGGAACTATGGCTACACCTTC. The encoded protein is CATSDPSGNYGYTF.

V gene TRBV20-1 combines with J gene TRBJ1-5; tentative D call: TRBD1 (5 bases). Germline V CDR1 and CDR2: DFQATT, SNEGSKA (reference sequence). The V and J ends lost 6 bases and 3 bases respectively, with 15 bases between them. The CDR3 contains 14 residues. The CDR3 nucleotides read TGCAGTGCCGCCCGCGGGGGAATCAATCAGCCCCAGCATTTT. Translation gives CSAARGGINQPQHF.

This chain joins TRBV4-2 and TRBJ2-7; D uncertain. The V end was cut by 0 bases, the J end by 2 bases, with 8 bases between. Looked up from germline, CDR1 is LGHNA and CDR2 is YNFKEQ. CDR3 length: 14 amino acids. The CDR3 DNA follows: TGTGCCAGCAGCCAAGATAAGGTTACCTACGAGCAGTACTTC. Its protein product is CASSQDKVTYEQYF.

The genes are TRBV7-2 and TRBJ1-6; D is undetermined. V lost 4 bases and J 7 bases, leaving 8 bases between the germline ends. The CDR3 loop spans 13 amino acids. Germline CDR1 and CDR2: SGHTA and FQGNSA. The CDR3: CASSSNANSPLHF. The CDR3, as DNA: TGTGCCAGCAGCTCAAACGCAAATTCACCCCTCCACTTT.

The CDR3 DNA reads TGTGCCAGTAGTATTGGAGGGGAAGGCGCAGATACGCAGTATTTT. Amino acid sequence: CASSIGGEGADTQYF. The chain employs TRBV19 and TRBJ2-3; D possibly corresponds to TRBD2 (6 bases). The V end lost 3 bases, the J end lost 4 bases, and 14 bases lay between the germline ends. Germline CDR1 is LNHDA and CDR2 is SQIVND (reference sequence). The CDR3 contains 15 residues. The full variable domain, in which reference TRBV19 and TRBJ2-3 provide the parts outside the CDR3, is DGGITQSPKYLFRKEGQNVTLSCEQNLNHDAMYWYRQDPGQGLRLIYYSQIVNDFQKGDIAEGYSVSREKKESFPLTVTSAQKNPTAFYLCASSIGGEGADTQYFGPGTRLTVL.

The CDR3 here is CASRGDRGQETQYF. In DNA form, the CDR3 reads TGTGCCAGCAGGGGGGACAGGGGCCAAGAGACCCAGTACTTC. The chain combines TRBV12-3 or TRBV12-4 with TRBJ2-5, with 10 bases matching TRBD1. V shed 6 bases and J 1 base; nucleotides not matched to a gene: 2. The CDR3 is 14 residues long.

This clonotype was picked up a small number of times. The chain recombines TRBV27 with TRBJ1-1; D gene ambiguous. The CDR3 loop spans 13 amino acids. Germline V gene data show CDR1 as MNHEY and CDR2 as SMNVEV (reference sequence). The V and J ends lost 4 bases and 4 bases respectively, with 10 bases between them. In DNA, the CDR3 is TGTGCCAGCAGTTGGGAGGGAAGCACTGAAGCTTTCTTT. It codes for CASSWEGSTEAFF.

This chain connects TRBV7-9 to TRBJ2-2, with 10 bases fitting TRBD1. Germline V gene sequence: CDR1 SEHNR, CDR2 FQNEAQ (reference sequence). The CDR3 length is 15 residues. V dropped 4 bases and J dropped 6; count of bases not matched to a gene: 5. The CDR3 loop reads CASSSPGQGPGELFF. The CDR3 DNA is TGTGCCAGCAGCTCTCCGGGACAGGGGCCCGGGGAGCTGTTTTTT.

The V call is TRBV5-1, the J call TRBJ2-3; D ambiguous. V lost 3 bases to trimming and J lost 2 bases, with 7 bases between them. Germline V gene data show CDR1 as SGHRS and CDR2 as YFSETQ. CDR3 length equals 13 residues. The CDR3 sequence is CASSSQPTDTQYF. The CDR3 DNA follows: TGCGCCAGCAGCTCACAACCCACAGATACGCAGTATTTT.

The V gene is TRBV2, the J gene TRBJ2-3, with 11 bases identical to TRBD2. The germline gives CDR1 SNHLY, CDR2 FYNNEI. With V trimmed by 5 bases and J by 8 bases, 9 bases remained unmatched. The CDR3 has 15 residues. The DNA for the CDR3 is TGTGCCAGCAGTTTGACTAGCGGGACCCAAGGTACGCAGTATTTT. This gives the protein CASSLTSGTQGTQYF.

The V gene is TRBV6-2 or TRBV6-3, the J gene TRBJ2-1; perhaps TRBD2 as D (5 bases). This CDR3 spans 14 amino acids. V was cut by 10 bases and J by 8 bases, with 21 bases left in between. Per the germline V gene, CDR1 is MNHEY and CDR2 is SVGEGT. CDR3 residues: CAISGWAVVDEQFF. In DNA, the CDR3 is TGTGCCATCTCGGGGTGGGCCGTTGTCGATGAGCAGTTCTTC.

This chain joins TRBV15 and TRBJ2-7; TRBD1 agrees at 10 bases. Germline values: CDR1 LNHNV, CDR2 YYDKDF (reference sequence). Losses at the gene ends were 3 bases for V and 2 bases for J; bases not matched to a gene: 7. This CDR3 is 16 amino acids long. In DNA form, the CDR3 reads TGTGCCACCAGCAGTAGTGTAGGGACAGGGGCCTACGAGCAGTACTTC. It codes for CATSSSVGTGAYEQYF.